This T cell receptor (beta chain) came from a study of T cells in Graves' hyperthyroidism and ophthalmopathy. Amplification targeted TCR beta CDR3 regions from RNA transcripts. Initially, a first-round RT-PCR of the TCR CDR3 employed the HTBI primer set. Each CDR3 protein gets one entry after TCRdb re-called the multiplex PCR reads with MiXCR. This sample has a few hundred thousand distinct CDR3 sequences, with 20% to 25% found just once. Patients aged 18 to 65 had newly diagnosed hyperthyroidism lasting under 2 months. An approximately 10 ml volume of fresh peripheral blood provided the PBMCs. This CDR3 has 14 amino acids. Germline CDR1 SQVTM, CDR2 ANQGSEA. V was clipped by 4 bases and J by 5 bases; unmatched bases: 4.

This receptor was obtained from a man younger than 30 with Graves' hyperthyroidism. V gene TRBV29-1 combines with J gene TRBJ2-5; 13 nucleotides agree with TRBD2. The sample taken for sequencing was blood. CDR3 loop: CSVGTSGSWETQYF. CDR3 nucleotides: TGCAGCGTTGGGACTAGCGGGAGTTGGGAGACCCAGTACTTC.